The present T cell receptor (beta chain) was sequenced within a study of OX40 agonist ivuxolimab in advanced cancers. Study-wide findings and caveats: Dosing at 0.1 to 3.0 mg/kg was accompanied by clonal expansion of CD4+ and CD8+ blood T cells by week 6.

Produced via immunoSEQ multiplex PCR; TCRdb's table is partial and in-frame only. The table lists 60,000 or so clones, roughly 85% of them singletons, with around 3.3% in the top ten. There are 13 residues in the CDR3. Germline V lookup: CDR1 SGHDT, CDR2 YYEEEE. Trimming took off 8 bases at V and 5 bases at J, with 17 bases between the two ends. With respect to this clone: The antigen is undetermined.

The TCR originated in an adult with an advanced solid tumor such as melanoma, head and neck, liver or kidney cancer. The material was CD4+ or CD8+ T cells sorted from blood, obtained in a trial of the OX40 agonist ivuxolimab. This sequence joins TRBV5-6 and TRBJ2-7; D uncertain. The CDR3 DNA sequence: TGTGCCAGAGCCCCGGAAGGTCTTAACGAGCAGTACTTC. Residues: CARAPEGLNEQYF.